This entry features one TCR beta chain sequence. Its specificity is not known. The data derive from a study of shared clonotypes between healthy human individuals. About the study: CD4 naive and CD4 memory each took three plates per donor, while CD8 naive took two and CD8 memory one. General study findings and limits: Against clonotypes common to all four donors, non-shared ones had lower generation probabilities. Large sequencing depth failed to make sorted-subset sequencing complete, rarefaction showed.

For each subset, genomic DNA was distributed in equal portions over several immunoSEQ plates. Measured with immunoSEQ multiplex PCR; TCRdb has only the in-frame clones, and not every one. Of around 2.1 million clones listed, 85% to 95% were seen once; the top ten hold more than 1.5%. Naive-designated CD8 cells lacked CD45RO, were positively enriched for CCR7, and omitted terminally differentiated effector memory CD45RA+ cells. The germline V gene has CDR1 MNHEY and CDR2 SMNVEV (reference sequence). The CDR3 is made up of 15 amino acids. Trimming cost V 0 bases and J 3 bases, with 8 bases left between them.

The chain links TRBV27 to TRBJ1-4, with unresolved D. Sequenced material: naive CD8+ T cells from PBMCs. This TCR was recovered from a young man in good health. Some clones in this sample may be carry-over from other donors' samples. DNA for the CDR3: TGTGCCAGCAGTTTATCGGCCAGACCTAATGAAAAACTGTTTTTT. It yields the protein CASSLSARPNEKLFF.